One and the same sample provided the 28 T cell receptor beta chains below, sequenced in a study of blood T cells in healthy people across ages. Using a J-beta primer mix together with a sample-barcoded 5' primer, a second PCR was run for roughly 6 to 12 cycles. Via MiXCR, TCRdb re-called the 5' RACE reads, giving one row per CDR3 protein. This sample has under 950,000 distinct CDR3 sequences, with about 20% found just once. Specimen: blood. The receptors come from a man between 65 and 85 years old in good health.

This clonotype was detected a few times. This chain joins TRBV5-1 and TRBJ2-5; D not resolved. The CDR3 has 14 residues. With 0 bases removed from V and 5 bases from J, the gap between germline ends came to 11 bases. Per germline, CDR1 SGHRS and CDR2 YFSETQ. The CDR3 DNA sequence: TGCGCCAGCAGCTTGGAATCTTCTGCGGAGACCCAGTACTTC. It translates to CASSLESSAETQYF. The full variable domain, rest sourced from reference TRBV5-1 and TRBJ2-5, is KAGVTQTPRYLIKTRGQQVTLSCSPISGHRSVSWYQQTPGQGLQFLFEYFSETQRNKGNFPGRFSGRQFSNSRSEMNVSTLELGDSALYLCASSLESSAETQYFGPGTRLLVL.

The gene calls are TRBV24-1 and TRBJ2-3; 7 bases match TRBD2. Trimming cost V 0 bases and J 2 bases; bases outside gene matches: 7. CDR3 length equals 17 residues. The germline gives CDR1 KGHDR, CDR2 SFDVKD. As DNA, the CDR3 is TGTGCCACCAGTGATTTGCGGGGGACTACCACCACAGATACGCAGTATTTT. It yields the protein CATSDLRGTTTTDTQYF.

The CDR3 protein is CASSEWPGVNEQFF. CDR3 DNA: TGTGCCAGCAGTGAATGGCCAGGGGTCAATGAGCAGTTCTTC. J is TRBJ2-1 and V is TRBV2, with D possibly matching TRBD1 (6 bases). The CDR3 spans 14 residues. Looked up from germline, CDR1 is SNHLY and CDR2 is FYNNEI. The V gene lost 2 bases and the J gene lost 6 bases, with 11 bases spanning the gap.

The chain recombines TRBV20-1 with TRBJ2-5, with D perhaps given as TRBD1 or TRBD2 (5 bases each). The end of the DNA fits TRBJ2-1 better, so the J call may be wrong. Germline V gives CDR1 DFQATT, CDR2 SNEGSKA (reference sequence). This CDR3 has 12 amino acids. CDR3 coding DNA: TGCAGTGCTAGGGGACGGTTCAATGAGCAGTTCTTC. This encodes CSARGRFNEQFF.

V and J are TRBV7-9 and TRBJ2-7; tentatively, D is TRBD2 (5 bases). V lost 5 bases to trimming and J lost 2 bases, with 10 bases between them. The CDR3 length is 13 residues. CDR1 is SEHNR, CDR2 FQNEAQ, per germline (reference sequence). This CDR3 reads CASSVSGTYEQYF. The DNA of the CDR3 is TGTGCCAGCAGCGTCTCGGGGACCTACGAGCAGTACTTC.

V gene TRBV28 combines with J gene TRBJ2-5; D is ambiguous. The closer fit of TRBJ2-7 to the DNA end suggests the J call may be wrong. In germline, CDR1 is MDHEN, CDR2 SYDVKM. CDR3 length: 13 amino acids. DNA of the CDR3: TGTGCCAGCAGGGTTTTGGCCACCTACGAGCAGTACTTC. It translates to CASRVLATYEQYF.

This clonotype was observed a few times. V usage is TRBV10-3 and J usage is TRBJ1-1; D possibly corresponds to TRBD1 (6 bases). Germline loops: CDR1 ENHRY, CDR2 SYGVKD. CDR3 length: 15 amino acids. V lost 1 base, J lost 3 bases, and 12 bases lay in between. Here the CDR3 DNA reads TGTGCCATCAGTGAGTGGGGGGGCCGAGACACTGAAGCTTTCTTT. Translation: CAISEWGGRDTEAFF.

The chain couples TRBV12-3 or TRBV12-4 to TRBJ2-5, with 7 bases fitting TRBD2. The J call may be incorrect, as the DNA end agrees better with TRBJ2-7. The CDR3 length is 18 residues. CDR3 in amino acids: CASSLGYRRREYPYEQYV. The CDR3 nucleotides read TGTGCCAGCAGTTTAGGCTACCGGAGGCGGGAGTACCCCTACGAGCAGTACGTC.

The chain couples TRBV19 to TRBJ1-5, with D possibly being TRBD1 (6 bases). Germline V lookup: CDR1 LNHDA, CDR2 SQIVND (reference sequence). Trimming shortened V by 6 bases and J by 5 bases, and 14 bases separated the two germline ends. This CDR3 contains 14 residues. The CDR3: CASSKGQNDQPQHF. As DNA, the CDR3 is TGTGCCAGTAGCAAAGGACAGAATGATCAGCCCCAGCATTTT.

This clonotype was seen a few times. This chain joins TRBV10-2 and TRBJ2-1; the match to TRBD2 covers 9 bases. Germline loops: CDR1 WSHSY, CDR2 SAAADI. CDR3 length: 18 residues. After removal of 0 bases from V and 0 bases from J, the junction contained 6 bases not matched to a gene. CDR3 in amino acids: CASSESRLADPSYNEQFF. CDR3 in DNA: TGCGCCAGCAGTGAGTCACGACTAGCGGACCCCTCCTACAATGAGCAGTTCTTC.

This chain connects TRBV14 to TRBJ2-5, with TRBD1 as a possible D gene (5 bases). The CDR3 is 15 amino acids. Trimming took off 4 bases at V and 0 bases at J, with 12 bases between the two ends. CDR1 is SGHDN and CDR2 is FVKESK in the germline V gene. In DNA form, the CDR3 reads TGTGCCAGCAGCCGCTTTCAGGGTTACCAAGAGACCCAGTACTTC. Translation gives CASSRFQGYQETQYF. Drawing the rest from reference TRBV14 and TRBJ2-5, the complete variable domain is EAGVTQFPSHSVIEKGQTVTLRCDPISGHDNLYWYRRVMGKEIKFLLHFVKESKQDESGMPNNRFLAERTGGTYSTLKVQPAELEDSGVYFCASSRFQGYQETQYFGPGTRLLVL.

This clonotype appeared once. The genes are TRBV6-1 and TRBJ1-5, with TRBD1 identical over 7 bases. The CDR3 consists of 14 residues. V trimming: 7 bases; J trimming: 6 bases; junction bases outside the gene matches: 9. The germline CDR1 and CDR2 sequences are MNHNS and SASEGT. In DNA form, the CDR3 reads TGTGCCAGCAATAACAGGGGTAGGAGTCAGCCCCAGCATTTT. Protein sequence: CASNNRGRSQPQHF.

This clonotype appeared a few times. The chain links TRBV7-2 to TRBJ1-1; no definite D call. Trimming pared 3 bases from V and 2 bases from J, leaving 10 bases between. The CDR3 runs 14 residues. In germline, CDR1 is SGHTA, CDR2 FQGNSA. CDR3 amino acids: CASSLQPFNTEAFF. The CDR3 region has the DNA TGTGCCAGCAGCTTGCAGCCTTTTAACACTGAAGCTTTCTTT.

This sequence joins TRBV7-2 and TRBJ2-3; 7 nucleotides line up with TRBD2. V was clipped by 3 bases and J by 2 bases; unmatched bases: 5. The germline CDR1 and CDR2 sequences are SGHTA and FQGNSA. CDR3 length: 15 amino acids. Here the CDR3 DNA reads TGTGCCAGCAGCTTGAGAGCGGGGATCACAGATACGCAGTATTTT. Translated, it gives CASSLRAGITDTQYF. Filled out from reference TRBV7-2 and TRBJ2-3, the complete variable domain reads GAGVSQSPSNKVTEKGKDVELRCDPISGHTALYWYRQSLGQGLEFLIYFQGNSAPDKSGLPSDRFSAERTGGSVSTLTIQRTQQEDSAVYLCASSLRAGITDTQYFGPGTRLTVL.

This chain uses TRBV2 with TRBJ1-1; D perhaps matches TRBD1 (5 bases). Trimming left V 6 bases short and J 6 bases short, with 11 bases between. This CDR3 spans 12 amino acids. Germline values: CDR1 SNHLY, CDR2 FYNNEI. The CDR3 bases are TGTGCCAGCAGGGGGGATATCGCTGAAGCTTTCTTT. Its protein product is CASRGDIAEAFF.

The V and J genes are TRBV20-1 and TRBJ2-1, with D perhaps TRBD2 (7 bases). Germline values: CDR1 DFQATT, CDR2 SNEGSKA (reference sequence). The CDR3 has 14 residues. V lost 0 bases and J lost 11, with 17 bases in between. The CDR3 spells CSARDGGGANQQFF. In DNA form, the CDR3 reads TGCAGTGCTAGAGATGGTGGGGGGGCTAATCAGCAGTTCTTC.

The chain uses TRBV20-1 and TRBJ2-7, with D uncertain. Trimming cost V 5 bases and J 2 bases, with 7 bases left between them. The germline V gene encodes CDR1 DFQATT and CDR2 SNEGSKA (reference sequence). The CDR3 is 11 residues long. The CDR3, as DNA: TGCAGTGCTGTGCGGCCCTACGAGCAGTACTTC. This gives the protein CSAVRPYEQYF.

This chain joins TRBV20-1 and TRBJ1-1, with D perhaps matching TRBD1 (5 bases). The ends were cut back, 5 bases at V and 12 bases at J, with 13 bases in the middle. Germline loops: CDR1 DFQATT, CDR2 SNEGSKA (reference sequence). The CDR3 consists of 10 residues. In nucleotides, the CDR3 is TGCAGTGCTGGGGACTTTGGGTCTTTCTTT. This encodes CSAGDFGSFF.

The gene calls are TRBV6-5 and TRBJ1-3, with TRBD1 as a possible D gene (5 bases). V lost 9 bases and J 4 bases, leaving 7 bases between the germline ends. Germline loops: CDR1 MNHEY, CDR2 SVGAGI. This CDR3 contains 11 residues. The DNA of the CDR3 is TGTGCCAGTAAGGGGGGAAACACCATATATTTT. This codes for CASKGGNTIYF.

V and J are TRBV12-3 or TRBV12-4 and TRBJ2-1; D unclear. Trimming removed 1 base from V and 3 bases from J, with 19 bases in between. This CDR3 is built from 18 residues. CDR3 loop: CASSLGAYLAENYNEQFF. CDR3 coding DNA: TGTGCCAGCAGTTTAGGCGCATACTTGGCGGAAAACTACAATGAGCAGTTCTTC.

Only a few counts were recorded for this clonotype. V usage is TRBV5-5 and J usage is TRBJ2-1, with TRBD2 matching over 8 bases. V shed 4 bases, J shed 10 bases, and the junction held 13 bases outside the gene matches. This CDR3 spans 15 amino acids. Germline V gene lookup returns CDR1 SGHKS and CDR2 YYEKEE (reference sequence). CDR3 sequence (DNA): TGTGCCAGCAGCCCGGGACTAGTCCGTACAGGAGAGCAGTTCTTC. Its protein product is CASSPGLVRTGEQFF. The whole variable domain, filled in from reference TRBV5-5 and TRBJ2-1, reads DAGVTQSPTHLIKTRGQQVTLRCSPISGHKSVSWYQQVLGQGPQFIFQYYEKEERGRGNFPDRFSARQFPNYSSELNVNALLLGDSALYLCASSPGLVRTGEQFFGPGTRLTVL.

The gene calls are TRBV29-1 and TRBJ1-4; D gene unclear. Per germline, CDR1 SQVTM and CDR2 ANQGSEA. This CDR3 region has 14 residues. Trimming pared 4 bases from V and 1 base from J, leaving 10 bases between. The CDR3 nucleotides are TGCAGCGTTGCCTACAGAGGAACTAATGAAAAACTGTTTTTT. Translating gives CSVAYRGTNEKLFF.

The chain employs TRBV27 and TRBJ2-5; D is unresolved. Trimming removed 1 base from V and 6 bases from J, with 9 bases in between. CDR1 MNHEY and CDR2 SMNVEV come from the germline V gene (reference sequence). The CDR3 is 13 residues long. The CDR3, as DNA: TGTGCCAGCAGTTTATACGGCTCCAAGACCCAGTACTTC. Protein: CASSLYGSKTQYF.

This clonotype was counted between two and nine times. CDR3 protein: CASSSYRDSTYEQYV. DNA of the CDR3: TGCGCCAGCAGCTCCTACCGGGACTCCACCTACGAGCAGTACGTC. The rearrangement links TRBV5-1 to TRBJ2-7; perhaps TRBD2 as D (6 bases). This CDR3 contains 15 residues. Trimming shortened V by 3 bases and J by 2 bases, and 15 bases separated the two germline ends. Germline V CDR1 and CDR2: SGHRS, YFSETQ.

The chain carries TRBV5-1 and TRBJ1-1; TRBD1 agrees at 8 bases. Trimming at V came to 4 bases and at J to 5 bases, leaving 1 base not matched to a gene. The CDR3 is made up of 12 amino acids. Looked up from germline, CDR1 is SGHRS and CDR2 is YFSETQ. CDR3 in DNA: TGCGCCAGCAGCGACAGGGGAACTGAAGCTTTCTTT. Amino acids: CASSDRGTEAFF. The variable domain in full, completed from reference TRBV5-1 and TRBJ1-1, reads KAGVTQTPRYLIKTRGQQVTLSCSPISGHRSVSWYQQTPGQGLQFLFEYFSETQRNKGNFPGRFSGRQFSNSRSEMNVSTLELGDSALYLCASSDRGTEAFFGQGTRLTVV.

The chain combines TRBV10-1 with TRBJ2-5; D is possibly TRBD1 (6 bases). TRBJ2-1 matches the DNA end more closely, so the J call is doubtful. Per the germline V gene, CDR1 is WNHNN and CDR2 is SYGVQD (reference sequence). This CDR3 region has 13 residues. This CDR3 reads CASSELVTGEQFF. In DNA form, the CDR3 reads TGCGCCAGCAGTGAGTTGGTGACAGGAGAGCAGTTCTTC.

This clonotype has a handful of counts. This sequence joins TRBV4-1 and TRBJ1-1; D gene ambiguous. The V end was cut by 3 bases, the J end by 0 bases, with 14 bases between. This CDR3 is built from 16 residues. From germline, CDR1 is MGHRA and CDR2 YSYEKL. This chain's CDR3 is CASSHKPDGMNTEAFF. The CDR3 region has the DNA TGCGCCAGCAGCCACAAACCGGACGGCATGAACACTGAAGCTTTCTTT.

This clonotype was counted between two and nine times. V usage is TRBV6-5 and J usage is TRBJ2-1, with 8 bases fitting TRBD1. In germline, CDR1 is MNHEY, CDR2 SVGAGI. CDR3 length equals 19 residues. The junction had 12 bases not matched to a gene; V was cut back by 2 bases and J by 0 bases. The CDR3: CASSYGRGRRGVSYNEQFF. The CDR3 bases are TGTGCCAGCAGTTACGGCAGGGGGCGGAGAGGAGTCTCCTACAATGAGCAGTTCTTC.